A selection of T cell receptor beta chains follows, all from one sample in a study of radiation and T cells in renal cell carcinoma. Repertoires were generated with immunoSEQ multiplex PCR, while TCRdb's copy carries only in-frame clones and drops some. The table includes 120,000 or so clones, 75% to 90% detected once. The source material was blood, sampled from a patient whose treatment included radiotherapy and nephrectomy. The receptors come from a woman aged 60-70 years with renal cell carcinoma. Each CDR3 is given with its conserved first and last residue. Fields, in order: D gene, clone size, J gene, V gene, CDR3 protein, CDR3 DNA. D genes are given only for firm matches. A clone size is listed for some rows: how often the clone was seen (once, few, many), or a class if it is expanded.

TRBD1	NA	TRBJ2-7	TRBV2	CASSEGQGALGYEQYF	TGTGCCAGCAGTGAAGGCCAGGGGGCTTTGGGTTACGAGCAGTACTTC
NA	NA	TRBJ1-4	TRBV5-1	CASSLDRVGEKLFF	TGCGCCAGCAGCTTGGACAGGGTAGGCGAAAAACTGTTTTTT
NA	NA	TRBJ1-2	TRBV10-3	CAINAIGQPTNYGYTF	TGTGCCATCAATGCTATTGGACAGCCGACTAACTATGGCTACACCTTC
NA	NA	TRBJ1-1	TRBV5-7	CASSLRGPNTEAFF	TGTGCCAGCAGCTTAAGGGGCCCGAACACTGAAGCTTTCTTT
NA	NA	TRBJ1-2	TRBV21-1	CASSKKGQGPNYGYTF	TGTGCCAGCAGCAAAAAGGGACAGGGACCTAACTATGGCTACACCTTC
NA	NA	TRBJ1-2	TRBV28	CASSWKTGTPGGYTF	TGTGCCAGCAGTTGGAAGACAGGTACCCCGGGTGGCTACACCTTC
NA	NA	TRBJ2-6	TRBV27	CASSLSVRFSGANVLTF	TGTGCCAGCAGTTTATCGGTTCGGTTCTCTGGGGCCAACGTCCTGACTTTC
NA	NA	TRBJ1-2	TRBV18	CASSPPRVLGFAYGYTF	TGTGCCAGCTCACCACCAAGGGTCTTAGGGTTTGCCTATGGCTACACCTTC
NA	NA	TRBJ1-1	TRBV4-1	CASRKTPGHGVGTEAFF	TGCGCCAGCCGAAAGACCCCAGGGCACGGAGTGGGCACTGAAGCTTTCTTT
NA	NA	TRBJ1-1	TRBV10-3	CAISTGMLEAFF	TGTGCCATCAGTACAGGGATGCTTGAAGCTTTCTTT
NA	NA	TRBJ2-1	TRBV6-1	CASGNTGFEQFF	TGTGCCAGCGGGAACACAGGGTTCGAGCAGTTCTTC
NA	NA	TRBJ1-1	TRBV18	CASSRDGGTEAFF	TGTGCCAGCTCGCGTGACGGGGGCACTGAAGCTTTCTTT
NA	few	TRBJ1-1	TRBV4-1	CASSQSRNTEAFF	TGCGCCAGCAGCCAATCCCGGAACACTGAAGCTTTCTTT
NA	NA	TRBJ2-7	TRBV7-9	CASSLGNAGVYEQYF	TGTGCCAGCAGCTTAGGGAACGCAGGGGTATACGAGCAGTACTTC